The rows below give T cell receptor beta chains drawn from one sample of a study of cytomegalovirus exposure and HLA in healthy donors. The data were produced by immunoSEQ multiplex PCR, yet TCRdb's version contains in-frame clones alone and is incomplete. The sample includes 130,000 or so clones, about 74% seen only once; the top ten take around 4.1%. Sequenced: PBMCs. The source of these receptors is a man aged 18 to 35 in good health and CMV-seropositive. Each CDR3 is given with its conserved first and last residue. Fields, in order: clone size, J gene, V gene, D gene, CDR3 protein, CDR3 DNA. The D gene is left open where the match is weak. Some rows mark clone size as missing; the rest say once, few, many or name a class of expanded clone.

size: once; J: TRBJ2-1; V: TRBV5-1; D: -; CDR3: CASSPGHYNEQFF; DNA: TGCGCCAGCAGCCCGGGACACTACAATGAGCAGTTCTTC
size: few; J: TRBJ1-3; V: TRBV9; D: -; CDR3: CASSVVGTGLAPGNTIYF; DNA: TGTGCCAGCAGCGTAGTGGGAACAGGCCTGGCCCCTGGAAACACCATATATTTT
size: -; J: TRBJ1-2; V: TRBV5-1; D: -; CDR3: CASSLNPGNGYTF; DNA: TGCGCCAGCAGCTTGAATCCAGGGAATGGCTACACCTTC
size: once; J: TRBJ2-7; V: TRBV5-4; D: -; CDR3: CASRPGTADEQYF; DNA: TGTGCCAGCAGACCGGGGACTGCGGACGAGCAGTACTTC
size: once; J: TRBJ2-7; V: TRBV7-9; D: TRBD2; CDR3: CASPTGGNDEQYF; DNA: TGTGCCAGCCCCACCGGGGGGAACGACGAGCAGTACTTC
size: -; J: TRBJ1-5; V: TRBV28; D: -; CDR3: CASTGSRTKHSNQPQHF; DNA: TGTGCCAGCACTGGCAGTCGTACTAAGCATAGCAATCAGCCCCAGCATTTT
size: -; J: TRBJ2-7; V: TRBV30; D: TRBD2; CDR3: CAWSRASGPYEQYF; DNA: TGTGCCTGGAGTCGGGCTAGCGGTCCCTACGAGCAGTACTTC
size: -; J: TRBJ2-5; V: TRBV5-1; D: TRBD2; CDR3: CASSAAGTRGETQYF; DNA: TGCGCCAGCAGCGCTGCCGGGACTAGGGGAGAGACCCAGTACTTC
size: few; J: TRBJ1-6; V: TRBV28; D: -; CDR3: CASSLWASGSYNSPLHF; DNA: TGTGCCAGCAGTTTATGGGCCTCAGGCTCCTATAATTCACCCCTCCACTTT
size: -; J: TRBJ1-5; V: TRBV28; D: TRBD1; CDR3: CASSFLRGANQPQHF; DNA: TGTGCCAGCAGCTTTCTCAGGGGGGCCAATCAGCCCCAGCATTTT
size: once; J: TRBJ1-2; V: TRBV4-2; D: -; CDR3: CASSQASGETLGYTF; DNA: TGTGCCAGCAGCCAGGCTTCAGGGGAGACGCTCGGCTACACCTTC
size: -; J: TRBJ2-3; V: TRBV6-5; D: -; CDR3: CASSLGTDTQYF; DNA: TGTGCCAGCAGTTTAGGCACAGATACGCAGTATTTT
size: -; J: TRBJ2-1; V: TRBV10-1; D: TRBD1; CDR3: CASSATGWGQGSRNEQFF; DNA: TGCGCCAGCAGTGCCACGGGATGGGGACAGGGGTCTCGGAATGAGCAGTTCTTC
size: -; J: TRBJ1-6; V: TRBV6-1; D: TRBD1; CDR3: CASSLGQEVPLHF; DNA: TGTGCCAGCAGTCTCGGACAGGAGGTGCCCCTCCACTTT
size: -; J: TRBJ2-5; V: TRBV5-5; D: TRBD1; CDR3: CASTLYRGTQETQYF; DNA: TGTGCCAGCACTCTATACAGGGGCACACAAGAGACCCAGTACTTC
size: -; J: TRBJ2-5; V: TRBV2; D: TRBD1; CDR3: CASSEKSGGTKTQYF; DNA: TGTGCCAGCAGTGAAAAGTCAGGGGGCACGAAGACCCAGTACTTC
size: few; J: TRBJ2-3; V: TRBV28; D: TRBD2; CDR3: CASSLSSGRPDTQYF; DNA: TGTGCCAGCAGCCTCTCTAGCGGGAGACCAGATACGCAGTATTTT
size: once; J: TRBJ2-1; V: TRBV19; D: TRBD1; CDR3: CASSRDRGNDEQFF; DNA: TGTGCCAGTAGTAGAGACAGGGGGAACGATGAGCAGTTCTTC
size: -; J: TRBJ1-1; V: TRBV28; D: TRBD1; CDR3: CASSNTGVGAFF; DNA: TGTGCCAGCAGTAATACAGGGGTGGGCGCTTTCTTT
size: -; J: TRBJ2-7; V: TRBV18; D: TRBD2; CDR3: CASSPGLAGISYEQYF; DNA: TGTGCCAGCTCCCCTGGACTAGCGGGGATCTCCTACGAGCAGTACTTC
size: many; J: TRBJ2-1; V: TRBV6-4; D: TRBD2; CDR3: CASSLRLAGGDEQFF; DNA: TGTGCCAGCAGTTTGCGACTAGCGGGAGGGGATGAGCAGTTCTTC
size: -; J: TRBJ1-2; V: TRBV2; D: TRBD1; CDR3: CASSERRQGDGYTF; DNA: TGTGCCAGCAGTGAGCGGCGGCAGGGGGACGGCTACACCTTC
size: -; J: TRBJ2-7; V: TRBV18; D: TRBD2; CDR3: CASSPGGRPSGDYEQYF; DNA: TGTGCCAGCTCACCTGGTGGAAGGCCTAGCGGGGATTACGAGCAGTACTTC
size: -; J: TRBJ1-6; V: TRBV4-1; D: -; CDR3: CASSQATSGSYNSPLHF; DNA: TGCGCCAGCAGCCAAGCGACTAGCGGCTCCTATAATTCACCCCTCCACTTT
size: -; J: TRBJ1-5; V: TRBV6-6; D: -; CDR3: CASSTSDYSNQPQHF; DNA: TGTGCCAGCAGTACATCAGATTATAGCAATCAGCCCCAGCATTTT
size: -; J: TRBJ2-5; V: TRBV30; D: TRBD2; CDR3: CAWSKGLGGRTQYF; DNA: TGTGCCTGGAGTAAGGGACTAGGCGGACGGACCCAGTACTTC
size: -; J: TRBJ1-4; V: TRBV6-5; D: -; CDR3: CASSSDRLTNEKLFF; DNA: TGTGCCAGCAGCTCCGACCGACTAACTAATGAAAAACTGTTTTTT
size: -; J: TRBJ2-5; V: TRBV4-2; D: TRBD1; CDR3: CASSQSDRATGETQYF; DNA: TGTGCCAGCAGCCAAAGTGACAGGGCCACCGGGGAGACCCAGTACTTC
size: -; J: TRBJ2-7; V: TRBV7-8; D: -; CDR3: CASSLVAGNEQYF; DNA: TGTGCCAGCAGCTTAGTGGCCGGGAACGAGCAGTACTTC
size: -; J: TRBJ1-1; V: TRBV7-6; D: -; CDR3: CASSLGGAKRAFF; DNA: TGTGCCAGCAGCTTGGGAGGGGCGAAACGAGCTTTCTTT
size: -; J: TRBJ1-4; V: TRBV13; D: -; CDR3: CASSLYGGGGLFF; DNA: TGTGCCAGCAGCTTATATGGCGGGGGGGGACTGTTTTTT
size: few; J: TRBJ2-7; V: TRBV13; D: TRBD2; CDR3: CASSLTSGRAYEQYF; DNA: TGTGCCAGCAGCCTGACTAGCGGGAGGGCCTACGAGCAGTACTTC
size: -; J: TRBJ1-6; V: TRBV27; D: -; CDR3: CASSFRGPGDSPLHF; DNA: TGTGCCAGCAGTTTTAGGGGCCCTGGGGATTCACCCCTCCACTTT
size: -; J: TRBJ1-3; V: TRBV7-9; D: -; CDR3: CASSPRGNTIYF; DNA: TGTGCCAGCAGCCCGCGCGGGAACACCATATATTTT
size: once; J: TRBJ2-1; V: TRBV4-1; D: TRBD2; CDR3: CASSQPSGRDEQFF; DNA: TGCGCCAGCAGCCAACCTAGCGGGAGGGATGAGCAGTTCTTC
size: -; J: TRBJ2-7; V: TRBV7-9; D: -; CDR3: CASSNGGGGYEQYF; DNA: TGTGCCAGCAGCAATGGAGGGGGCGGATACGAGCAGTACTTC
size: -; J: TRBJ1-2; V: TRBV2; D: -; CDR3: CASSEALHGVRDGYTF; DNA: TGTGCCAGCAGTGAAGCGCTTCATGGAGTTCGGGATGGCTACACCTTC
size: once; J: TRBJ2-7; V: TRBV7-2; D: TRBD2; CDR3: CASSLSLAGYSYEQYF; DNA: TGTGCCAGCAGCTTAAGTCTAGCGGGGTACTCCTACGAGCAGTACTTC
size: -; J: TRBJ2-1; V: TRBV11-3; D: TRBD1; CDR3: CASSLGGQGNNEQFF; DNA: TGTGCCAGCAGCTTAGGAGGACAGGGTAACAATGAGCAGTTCTTC
size: -; J: TRBJ2-7; V: TRBV11-2; D: -; CDR3: CASSSRQASPLYSYEQYF; DNA: TGTGCCAGCAGCTCCCGACAGGCTTCTCCCCTTTACTCCTACGAGCAGTACTTC
size: few; J: TRBJ1-2; V: TRBV2; D: TRBD1; CDR3: CASRATGASSANYGYTF; DNA: TGTGCCAGCAGAGCGACAGGGGCATCATCAGCTAACTATGGCTACACCTTC
size: few; J: TRBJ2-3; V: TRBV29-1; D: -; CDR3: CSVGTDTQYF; DNA: TGCAGCGTCGGCACAGATACGCAGTATTTT
size: -; J: TRBJ2-7; V: TRBV28; D: -; CDR3: CASSFARGYEQYF; DNA: TGTGCCAGCAGTTTCGCTAGAGGCTACGAGCAGTACTTC
size: -; J: TRBJ1-1; V: TRBV5-6; D: TRBD1; CDR3: CASSSWDRATEAFF; DNA: TGTGCCAGCAGCAGTTGGGACAGGGCGACTGAAGCTTTCTTT
size: -; J: TRBJ1-1; V: TRBV6-5; D: -; CDR3: CVSSYRPRTEAFF; DNA: TGTGTCAGCAGTTACAGGCCTAGGACTGAAGCTTTCTTT
size: -; J: TRBJ1-2; V: TRBV7-9; D: TRBD1; CDR3: CASSRGTVRDYGYTF; DNA: TGTGCCAGCAGCCGAGGGACAGTCCGGGACTATGGCTACACCTTC